A single sample gave rise to the 2 T cell receptor beta chains below, sequenced in a study of TIL therapy for anti-PD-1-resistant metastatic lung cancer. Stated time point: pre-treatment sample, taken before nivolumab and TIL therapy. The tumor samples were excised metastases, mostly pleural nodules or supraclavicular lymph nodes. Sequencing used immunoSEQ v3. Libraries were prepared by immunoSEQ multiplex PCR; TCRdb keeps only in-frame clonotypes and omits some of them. The sample carries 50,000 to 60,000 clones, less than 75% recorded once. Sequencing was performed on tumor tissue, taken at baseline. The receptor set was obtained from a person between 25 and 80 years old with non-small cell lung cancer.

The gene calls are TRBV7-3 and TRBJ1-1, with 7 bases matching TRBD1. Germline lookup yields CDR1 SGHTA and CDR2 FQGTGA. The CDR3 runs to 13 residues. Germline trimming cut 1 base from V and 10 bases from J; bases unmatched to any gene: 6. CDR3 DNA sequence: TGTGCCAGCAGCTTAAGGGGGACAGCAGGAGCTTTCTTT. Translated: CASSLRGTAGAFF.

The rearrangement joins TRBV10-3 to TRBJ1-2; TRBD1 is a possible D gene (6 bases). V was trimmed by 10 bases and J by 4 bases, leaving 16 bases between them. This CDR3 comprises 13 residues. Germline V gene lookup returns CDR1 ENHRY and CDR2 SYGVKD. Here the CDR3 DNA reads TGTGCCACTCAATTACAGGGTTCCTATGGCTACACCTTC. It specifies CATQLQGSYGYTF.